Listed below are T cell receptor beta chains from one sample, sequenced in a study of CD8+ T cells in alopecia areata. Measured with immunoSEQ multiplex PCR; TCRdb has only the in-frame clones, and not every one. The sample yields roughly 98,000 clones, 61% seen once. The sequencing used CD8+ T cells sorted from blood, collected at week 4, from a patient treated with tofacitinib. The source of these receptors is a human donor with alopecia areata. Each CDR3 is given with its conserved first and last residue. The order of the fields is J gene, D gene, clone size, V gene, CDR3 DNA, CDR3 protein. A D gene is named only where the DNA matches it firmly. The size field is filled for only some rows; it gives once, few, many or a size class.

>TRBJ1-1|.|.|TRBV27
TGTGCCAGCAGTTTAGCCGGGGCTGATGAAGCTTTCTTT
CASSLAGADEAFF
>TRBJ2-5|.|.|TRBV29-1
TGCAGCGTTGAAGCGGGGGAGGAGACCCAGTACTTC
CSVEAGEETQYF
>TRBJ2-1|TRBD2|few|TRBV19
TGTGCCAGTAGTTTGGCGGGAGTATCGCAGGATGAGCAGTTCTTC
CASSLAGVSQDEQFF
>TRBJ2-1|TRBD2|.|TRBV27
TGTGCCAGCAGTTTACAGCGGGGGAGGTCCTACAATGAGCAGTTCTTC
CASSLQRGRSYNEQFF
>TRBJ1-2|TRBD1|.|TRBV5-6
TGTGCCAGCAGCTTGGGGACAGGGAGCGATGGCTACACCTTC
CASSLGTGSDGYTF
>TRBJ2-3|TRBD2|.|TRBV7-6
TGTGCCAGCAGCGTTCCGCCGGGGGGGGCCACAGATACGCAGTATTTT
CASSVPPGGATDTQYF
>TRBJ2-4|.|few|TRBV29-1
TGCAGCGTTGAAGAAGGCGTCGAATGGGCCAAAAACATTCAGTACTTC
CSVEEGVEWAKNIQYF
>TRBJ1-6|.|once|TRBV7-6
TGTGCCAGCAGCTTAGCCGAGACAGATAATTCACCCCTCCACTTT
CASSLAETDNSPLHF
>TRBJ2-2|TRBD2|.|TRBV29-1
TGCAGCGCCCAGACTAGCGTGACCGGGGAGCTGTTTTTT
CSAQTSVTGELFF
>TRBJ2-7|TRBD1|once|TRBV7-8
TGTGCCAGCAGCCCCCTGGACAGGGGCGGATACGAGCAGTACTTC
CASSPLDRGGYEQYF
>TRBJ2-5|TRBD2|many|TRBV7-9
TGTGCCAGCAGCGCGACTAGCGGGGGGGTTTCCGAGACCCAGTACTTC
CASSATSGGVSETQYF
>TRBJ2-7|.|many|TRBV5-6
TGTGCCAGCAGCTTAGATCCCACGTTCTCCTACGAGCAGTACTTC
CASSLDPTFSYEQYF
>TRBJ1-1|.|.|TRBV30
TGTGCCTGGCAGCTGGGGGCGCACACTGAAGCTTTCTTT
CAWQLGAHTEAFF
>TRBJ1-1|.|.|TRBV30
TGTGCCTGGAGTGTTGGGGGCCGGGACACTGAAGCTTTCTTT
CAWSVGGRDTEAFF
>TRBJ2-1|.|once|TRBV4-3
TGCGCCAGCAGCCAAGATGGGGCAGGGAGAAATGAGCAGTTCTTC
CASSQDGAGRNEQFF
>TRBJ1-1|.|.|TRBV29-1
TGCAGCGTTGACTTCATGAACACTGAAGCTTTCTTT
CSVDFMNTEAFF
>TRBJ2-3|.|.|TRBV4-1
TGCGCCGGCAGATCAGGGACTAGCACAGATACGCAGTATTTT
CAGRSGTSTDTQYF
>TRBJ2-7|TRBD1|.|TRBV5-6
TGTGCCAGCAGTCTATCCGGGACAGGGACCAAGCAGTACTTC
CASSLSGTGTKQYF
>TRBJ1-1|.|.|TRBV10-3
TGTGCCATCAGTGAGTCGTCTACGGGGGGTCTCTCTGAAGCTTTCTTT
CAISESSTGGLSEAFF
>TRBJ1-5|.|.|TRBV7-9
TGTGCCAGCAGCTCTAACCGGGACACCAATCAGCCCCAGCATTTT
CASSSNRDTNQPQHF
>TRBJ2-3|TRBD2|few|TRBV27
TGTGCCAGCAGTCCGTTAGCGGGAAGTGAGGATACGCAGTATTTT
CASSPLAGSEDTQYF
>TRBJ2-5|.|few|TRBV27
TGTGCCAGCAGTTTATTCTCAGGGGCCATCCAAGAGACCCAGTACTTC
CASSLFSGAIQETQYF
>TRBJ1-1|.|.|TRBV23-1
TGCGCCAATAAGCATATAGCGTGCGGCGGCGGAAATCGTATGAACACTGAAGCTTTCTTT
CANKHIACGGGNRMNTEAFF
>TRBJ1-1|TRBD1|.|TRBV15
TGTGCCACCAGCGAGGGGACAGGGGTCTCTGAAGCTTTCTTT
CATSEGTGVSEAFF
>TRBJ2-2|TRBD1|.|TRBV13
TGTGCCAGCAGCTTCCTTGACAGGGGCGGCGAGGAGCTGTTTTTT
CASSFLDRGGEELFF
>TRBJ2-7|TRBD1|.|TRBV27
TGTGCCAGCAGTCCAAGGACAGGGTTTTACGAGCAGTACTTC
CASSPRTGFYEQYF
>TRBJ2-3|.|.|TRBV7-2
TGTGCCAGCAGCAAGTCCCAGGGCTTGATGGTAGATACGCAGTATTTT
CASSKSQGLMVDTQYF
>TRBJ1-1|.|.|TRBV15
TGTGCCACCAGCAGAGATCTCCTGGGGCGCACTGAAGCTTTCTTT
CATSRDLLGRTEAFF
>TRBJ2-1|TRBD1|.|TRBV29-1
TGCAGCGGCGGGGACAGGTTCTCCTACAATGAGCAGTTCTTC
CSGGDRFSYNEQFF
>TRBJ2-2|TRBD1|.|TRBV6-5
TGTGCCAGCAGTTACGGGACAGGGGGCACCGGGGAGCTGTTTTTT
CASSYGTGGTGELFF
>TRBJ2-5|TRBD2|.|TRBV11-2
TGTGCCAGCAGCCGACTAGCGGGAGAACAAGAGACCCAGTACTTC
CASSRLAGEQETQYF
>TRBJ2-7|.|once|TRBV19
TGTGCCAGTAGTATGGGTACGACCTACGAGCAGTACTTC
CASSMGTTYEQYF
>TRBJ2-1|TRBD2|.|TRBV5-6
TGTGCCAGCAGCGACGGACTAGCGGGAGCCGGCTCCTACAATGAGCAGTTCTTC
CASSDGLAGAGSYNEQFF
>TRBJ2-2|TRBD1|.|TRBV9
TGTGCCAGCAGCGGACAGGGGACCGGGGAGCTGTTTTTT
CASSGQGTGELFF
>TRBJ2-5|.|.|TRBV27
TGTGCCAGCAGTTCCCGACTCGTAGAGACCCAGTACTTC
CASSSRLVETQYF
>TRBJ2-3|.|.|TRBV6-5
TGTGCCAGCAGTTGGGACCTCACAGATACGCAGTATTTT
CASSWDLTDTQYF
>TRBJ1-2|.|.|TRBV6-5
TGTGCCAGCAGTTACAACCCCGAACAGGGCTACTATGGCTACACCTTC
CASSYNPEQGYYGYTF
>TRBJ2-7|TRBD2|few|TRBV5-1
TGCGCCAGCAGCTTGGTTAGCGGGGGCCCCCAAATCTTCTACGAGCAGTACTTC
CASSLVSGGPQIFYEQYF
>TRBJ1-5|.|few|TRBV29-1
TGCAGCGCTAGGACGGACAATCAGCCCCAGCATTTT
CSARTDNQPQHF
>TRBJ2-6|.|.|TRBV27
TGTGCCAGCAGAACAGAGAGCTCTGGGGCCAACGTCCTGACTTTC
CASRTESSGANVLTF
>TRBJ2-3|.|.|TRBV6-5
TGTGCCAGCAGTTACTCGAGTTCAGCCACAGATACGCAGTATTTT
CASSYSSSATDTQYF
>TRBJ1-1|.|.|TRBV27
TGTGCCAGCAGTTTAGTCGGATTCGGATTAAGCGCTGAAGCTTTCTTT
CASSLVGFGLSAEAFF
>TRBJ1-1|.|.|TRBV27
TGTGCCAGCAGTCGGGGCGGAGGGAACACTGAAGCTTTCTTT
CASSRGGGNTEAFF
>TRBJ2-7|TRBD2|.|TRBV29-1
TGCAGCGTTGTCCTAGCGGAATTCTCCTACGAGCAGTACTTC
CSVVLAEFSYEQYF
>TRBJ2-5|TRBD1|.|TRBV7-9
TGTGCCAGCAGCCCGGACAGGTCCCAAGAGACCCAGTACTTC
CASSPDRSQETQYF
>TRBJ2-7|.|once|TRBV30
TGTGCCTGGAGTGTATCAGGGTTCGGCGAGCAGTACTTC
CAWSVSGFGEQYF